This is a list of T cell receptor beta chains from one sample in a study of tumor-infiltrating lymphocytes in oesophageal squamous cell carcinoma. MiXCR was run by TCRdb on the PCR reads, yielding one entry per CDR3 protein. Here the sample spans over 10,000 distinct CDR3 sequences, approximately 52% being singletons. Sequenced sample: esophageal tumor tissue. These receptors were taken from a female donor with esophageal squamous cell carcinoma. Each CDR3 is given with its conserved first and last residue. A D gene is named only where the DNA matches it firmly. For some rows the clone size is stated as once, few or many, or as a class when expanded; others skip it.

v_gene	d_gene	j_gene	abundance	CDR3nt	CDR3aa
TRBV19	.	TRBJ2-1	.	TGTGCCAGTAGTATAGGGACCGGCTACAATGAGCAGTTCTTC	CASSIGTGYNEQFF
TRBV28	.	TRBJ1-2	many	TGTGCCAGCAGTTTGGGTCAGGGATGGGCTTATGGCTACACCTTC	CASSLGQGWAYGYTF
TRBV6-1	TRBD1	TRBJ2-3	.	TGTGCCAGCAGTGAAAGACAGGGGGTCACAGATACGCAGTATTTT	CASSERQGVTDTQYF
TRBV11-1	.	TRBJ1-4	.	TGTGCCAGCAGCTTAAGGAGCCAGGGAAACGAAAAACTGTTTTTT	CASSLRSQGNEKLFF
TRBV11-3	.	TRBJ2-3	.	TGTGCCAGCAGCTTATTCGAAGATACGCAGTATTTT	CASSLFEDTQYF
TRBV28	.	TRBJ1-2	.	TGTGCCAGCAGAGGTCTCGGGGGCGACTATGGCTACACCTTC	CASRGLGGDYGYTF
TRBV5-4	TRBD1	TRBJ1-1	many	TGTGCCAGCAGCTTAGAGGGGGCGTCCGCTTTCTTT	CASSLEGASAFF
TRBV7-3	.	TRBJ1-3	medium-sized	TGTGCCAGCAGCTTAGGAGGACCAACCCTTGGAAACACCATATATTTT	CASSLGGPTLGNTIYF
TRBV28	TRBD1	TRBJ1-1	.	TGTGCCAGCTGGACTGGGACAGGACTTGTCGAAGCTTTCTTT	CASWTGTGLVEAFF
TRBV6-6	.	TRBJ2-7	.	TGTGCCAGCAGTTACTCGAGCGCACAGGGTAAGATAGGCTACGAGCAGTACTTC	CASSYSSAQGKIGYEQYF
TRBV24-1	TRBD1	TRBJ1-2	many	TGTGCCACCCAGGGGGGGCAGACACTTATTGGGCCTGATGGCTACACCTTC	CATQGGQTLIGPDGYTF
TRBV7-2	TRBD2	TRBJ2-1	few	TGTGCCAGCAGCTTGGCGGGGGTCCCCGAGCAGTTCTTC	CASSLAGVPEQFF
TRBV11-1	.	TRBJ2-6	once	TGTGCCAGCAGCTTAAGTGGAGGATCTGGGGCCAACGTCCTGACTTTC	CASSLSGGSGANVLTF
TRBV7-2	TRBD2	TRBJ2-1	once	TGTGCCAGCACCCCCCGGGGCGGGAGCTCCTACAATGAGCAGTTCTTC	CASTPRGGSSYNEQFF
TRBV27	TRBD1	TRBJ2-3	.	TGTGCCAGCAGTCGACGGACAGGTACGAGCACAGATACGCAGTATTTT	CASSRRTGTSTDTQYF
TRBV7-3	TRBD2	TRBJ2-2	.	TGTGCCAGCAGCTTAGGTGTGACTAGCGGGAGGACGAACACCGGGGAGCTGTTTTTT	CASSLGVTSGRTNTGELFF
TRBV5-6	.	TRBJ1-1	.	TGTGCCAGCAGCTCAGGGATTGAAGCTTTCTTT	CASSSGIEAFF
TRBV12-3/TRBV12-4	TRBD1	TRBJ2-1	few	TGTGCCAGCAGTCCGGGACAGGACTACAATGAGCAGTTCTTC	CASSPGQDYNEQFF
TRBV7-2	TRBD1	TRBJ2-7	many	TGTGCCAGCAGCTTAAACAGGGGCCCCTACGAGCAGTACTTC	CASSLNRGPYEQYF
TRBV7-6	.	TRBJ2-7	.	TGTGCCAGCAGCTTGGCAGAGGGTCCCTACGAGCAGTACTTC	CASSLAEGPYEQYF
TRBV27	.	TRBJ2-7	.	TGTGCCAGCAGTTTATCGCGGGGGCCGATATACGAGCAGTACTTC	CASSLSRGPIYEQYF
TRBV7-2	.	TRBJ2-7	.	TGTGCCAGCAGCCGAGCACCCGGAGGGTACGAGCAGTACTTC	CASSRAPGGYEQYF
TRBV7-2	TRBD2	TRBJ2-1	few	TGTGCCAGCAGCTGGACTAGCGGGAACCTATACAATGAGCAGTTCTTC	CASSWTSGNLYNEQFF
TRBV11-1	.	TRBJ2-4	.	TGTGCCAGCAGCTTAGGGGCAGGCGTAGGTCACGGCATTCAGTACTTC	CASSLGAGVGHGIQYF
TRBV9	.	TRBJ2-7	many	TGTGCCAGCAGCGTAGGGGGGTCGGGACTCTCACTATACGAGCAGTACTTC	CASSVGGSGLSLYEQYF
TRBV10-2	.	TRBJ2-7	medium-sized	TGCGCCAGCTCTCAGCGTGGCTACGAGCAGTACTTC	CASSQRGYEQYF
TRBV7-9	TRBD2	TRBJ2-7	many	TGTGCCAGCAGCCAGGGACTAGCGGACGAGCAGTACTTC	CASSQGLADEQYF
TRBV7-9	.	TRBJ2-7	.	TGTGCCAGCAGCTTGGTGACAATAGCCGAGCAGTACTTC	CASSLVTIAEQYF
TRBV28	TRBD1	TRBJ2-4	few	TGTGCCAGCAGCGGGACAGAGCTTCTGGGGCAGTACTTC	CASSGTELLGQYF
TRBV6-1	.	TRBJ2-3	many	TGTGCCAGCAGTGAAGCAATATCGCCTACGCAGTATTTT	CASSEAISPTQYF
TRBV7-8	.	TRBJ2-7	.	TGTGCCAGCAGCCCCCGGGGAGGTTGGTACGAGCAGTACTTC	CASSPRGGWYEQYF
TRBV6-5	TRBD2	TRBJ2-7	.	TGTGCCAGCAGTGAAGAAGCGGGGAGTATCTACGAGCAGTACTTC	CASSEEAGSIYEQYF
TRBV10-1	.	TRBJ2-3	.	TGCGCCAGCAGTGGTGTTGGAGGGGCGATCACAGATACGCAGTATTTT	CASSGVGGAITDTQYF
TRBV7-1	.	TRBJ2-2	.	TGTGCCAGCAGGATTACTATAACCGGTTCGAACACCGGGGAGCTGTTTTTT	CASRITITGSNTGELFF
TRBV4-1	TRBD2	TRBJ2-1	.	TGCGCCAGCAGCCAACGACAAGGCGGGAGGGCGGGTAATGAGCAGTTCTTC	CASSQRQGGRAGNEQFF
TRBV6-1	TRBD1	TRBJ2-3	.	TGTGCCAGCAGGATACAGGGGGCGCAAGATACGCAGTATTTT	CASRIQGAQDTQYF
TRBV7-9	TRBD1	TRBJ2-7	medium-sized	TGTGCCAGCAGCTTAGTGGGACAGGGGGTCTCCTACGAGCAGTACTTC	CASSLVGQGVSYEQYF
TRBV24-1	.	TRBJ2-1	.	TGTGCCACCAGTGATTCTGACGGACTAAGCTCCTACAATGAGCAGTTCTTC	CATSDSDGLSSYNEQFF
TRBV7-3	TRBD2	TRBJ2-5	.	TGTGCCAGCAGCTTAACGGGGGAGGGGCAAGAGACCCAGTACTTC	CASSLTGEGQETQYF
TRBV12-3/TRBV12-4	TRBD1	TRBJ2-1	.	TGTGCCAGCAGTTTTGGGGGACAGGGCGAGCAGTTCTTC	CASSFGGQGEQFF
TRBV7-2	TRBD2	TRBJ2-1	few	TGTGCCAGCAGTTTGGGACTAGCGGGAGTTAATGAGCAGTTCTTC	CASSLGLAGVNEQFF
TRBV7-3	TRBD2	TRBJ2-1	.	TGTGCCAGCAGCTTAAAGGCCGGGCTAGCGGGGCCCAATGAGCAGTTCTTC	CASSLKAGLAGPNEQFF
TRBV6-1	.	TRBJ2-6	.	TGTGCCAGCACCTTTAGCGGTTCTGGGGCCAACGTCCTGACTTTC	CASTFSGSGANVLTF
TRBV27	.	TRBJ2-6	many	TGTGCCAGCAGTCCCGCACCCGTGGGGGCCAACGTCCTGACTTTC	CASSPAPVGANVLTF
TRBV7-3	.	TRBJ2-2	.	TGTGCCAGCAGCATCACCGGGGAGCTGTTTTTT	CASSITGELFF
TRBV7-9	TRBD2	TRBJ2-3	few	TGTGCCAGCAGCTTCAAAGCGGGGTTCACAGATACGCAGTATTTT	CASSFKAGFTDTQYF
TRBV7-8	.	TRBJ1-3	.	TGTGCCAGCAGCTCAAGAACGGTATCTGGAAACACCATATATTTT	CASSSRTVSGNTIYF
TRBV12-3/TRBV12-4	.	TRBJ2-1	.	TGTGCCAGCAGTTTGGGGCCATACAATGAGCAGTTCTTC	CASSLGPYNEQFF
TRBV7-6	.	TRBJ1-2	few	TGTGCCAGCAGTCGCCGGGGCTCCCCCGGCGGCTACACCTTC	CASSRRGSPGGYTF